Sequencing of this T cell receptor (beta chain) was carried out in a study of OX40 agonist ivuxolimab in advanced cancers. In the study overall: Ivuxolimab was a fully human IgG2 agonistic monoclonal antibody targeting the costimulatory receptor OX40 (CD134). Intravenous ivuxolimab was administered to patients every 2 weeks at six dose levels: 0.01, 0.1, 0.3, 1.5, 3 and 10 mg/kg. Of the roughly 51 patients in dose escalation, 19 had hepatocellular carcinoma, some 15 had melanoma, 9 had renal cell carcinoma and 9 had head and neck cancer. In the dose-escalation cohort, 82.7% of patients were male, and the mean age was approximately 55 years, with a range of roughly 20 to 80. Patients were allowed to have had prior anti-PD-1, anti-PD-L1 or anti-CTLA-4 therapy, and 30% to 40% of the dose-escalation patients had previously received checkpoint inhibitors. Three dose-escalation patients achieved partial responses, one with hepatocellular carcinoma and two with cutaneous melanoma. The point of sequencing TCRbeta in the periphery was to test whether ivuxolimab changed TCR sequence diversity and drove clonal T-cell expansion. The monotherapy dose-escalation portion (N of about 50 patients) of the phase I ivuxolimab trial is reported in the paper.

Reading from cysteine to phenylalanine, the CDR3 counts 14 amino acids. CDR3 DNA only is kept here, 42 bases in frame from base 1. From a lookup of the germline V gene (reference sequence), CDR1 and CDR2 are MNHEY and SMNVEV. The study at large found these results: In the 0.1-3.0 mg/kg groups, partial responders were among the patients with the lowest normalized peripheral clonal expansion, particularly in CD8+ T cells. After ivuxolimab, expanded clones were on average more numerous among CD8+ T cells than among CD4+ T cells. Clonal expansion of both CD4+ and CD8+ blood T cells was observed from baseline to week 6 at doses 0.1 to 3.0 mg/kg. Antigen specificity was not determined for the clonally expanded peripheral T cells. Low levels of normalized T-cell clonal expansion were also seen in some patients who did not respond.

To note about this clone: There is no known antigen for this receptor. No base-level quality is on record; no much larger clone is a single base apart.

Genomic DNA was extracted from sorted cells for sequencing of the TCRbeta CDR3 region. TCRbeta CDR3 regions were sequenced using the immunoSEQ Assay. TCRdb provides this immuneACCESS table in a form limited to in-frame rearrangements. Some clones are lacking; in checked studies, under half of them reflect an unresolved V gene, and why the rest are absent is not known. The sample table records about 65,000 clones; 89% of these occur just once. Approximately 1.1% of the sample comes from the top ten. The trial excluded patients who had a history of autoimmune disease or who were on systemic immunosuppression. Peripheral blood for TCR sequencing was drawn from every dose cohort at baseline, at cycle 4 day 1 and at cycle 7 day 1. The samples were taken from a phase I, first-in-human, multicenter, open-label dose-escalation trial of ivuxolimab. Adults with locally advanced or metastatic melanoma, renal cell carcinoma, hepatocellular carcinoma or head and neck squamous cell carcinoma were enrolled in the trial. CD4+ and CD8+ T cells were sorted separately from peripheral blood before TCR sequencing.

The input for sequencing was CD4+ or CD8+ T cells sorted from blood, taken in a trial of the OX40 agonist ivuxolimab. The origin of this receptor is an adult with an advanced solid tumor such as melanoma, head and neck, liver or kidney cancer. Here the chain combines TRBV27 and TRBJ2-5; TRBD1 lines up with 8 middle nucleotides. Gene TRBJ2-7 matches the end of the DNA better, so the J call may be wrong. The CDR3 region has the sequence CASSPRTGIYEQYF. DNA sequence: TGTGCCAGCAGTCCCCGGACAGGGATATACGAGCAGTACTTC.